The entry below gives a single TCR beta chain sequence along with its context. These data belong to a study of blood T cell repertoires in COVID-19. The overall study: COVID-19 samples from acute and convalescent phases originated in the United States, Italy and Spain. From T cells, B-cell-depleted T cells, or PBMCs came the material, which was cDNA or gDNA.

The CDR3 has 12 residues. Germline lookup yields CDR1 LNHNV and CDR2 YYDKDF (reference sequence). The germline V and J ends were trimmed by 5 bases and 5 bases, with 9 bases remaining between them. As originally analysed: The assay estimated nucleated cells by amplifying reference gene primers. TCRdb's table, derived via immunoSEQ multiplex PCR, lists solely in-frame clones and lacks some. V, J and clone size are those of that table, while D and trimming were read from the DNA. The table includes roughly 83,000 clones, roughly 86% detected once. The TCR originated in a man aged 45-65 years with active COVID-19. The rearrangement uses TRBV15 and TRBJ2-5, with D maybe TRBD2 (5 bases). Sequenced: peripheral blood. The CDR3 DNA reads as TGTGCCACCAGCCCCGGGATCGAGACCCAGTACTTC. Encoded protein: CATSPGIETQYF.